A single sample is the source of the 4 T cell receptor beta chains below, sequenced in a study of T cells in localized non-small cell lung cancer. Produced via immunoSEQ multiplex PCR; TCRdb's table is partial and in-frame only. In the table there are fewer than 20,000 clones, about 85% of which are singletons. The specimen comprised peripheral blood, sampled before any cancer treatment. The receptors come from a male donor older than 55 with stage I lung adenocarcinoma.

CDR3 nucleotide sequence: TGTGCCAGCAGCCTGGGCGGGTTCTCCTACGAGCAGTACTTC. It specifies CASSLGGFSYEQYF. This chain links TRBV7-2 with TRBJ2-7; possible D gene TRBD2, 5 bases. CDR1 and CDR2 (germline): SGHTA, FQGNSA. This CDR3 spans 14 amino acids. V lost 5 bases and J lost 0, with 11 bases in between. Full variable domain (remainder filled in from reference TRBV7-2 and TRBJ2-7): GAGVSQSPSNKVTEKGKDVELRCDPISGHTALYWYRQSLGQGLEFLIYFQGNSAPDKSGLPSDRFSAERTGGSVSTLTIQRTQQEDSAVYLCASSLGGFSYEQYFGPGTRLTVT.

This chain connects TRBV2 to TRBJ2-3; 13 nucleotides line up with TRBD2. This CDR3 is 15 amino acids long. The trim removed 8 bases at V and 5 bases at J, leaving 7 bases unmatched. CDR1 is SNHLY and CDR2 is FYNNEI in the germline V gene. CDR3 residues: CASSRTSGGGDTQYF. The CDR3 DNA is TGTGCCAGCTCTCGGACTAGCGGGGGAGGAGATACGCAGTATTTT.

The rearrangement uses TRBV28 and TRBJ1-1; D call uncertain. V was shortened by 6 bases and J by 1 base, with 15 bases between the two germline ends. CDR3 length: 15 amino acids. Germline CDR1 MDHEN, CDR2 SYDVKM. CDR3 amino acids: CASSPGFRPNTEAFF. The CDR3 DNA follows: TGTGCCAGCAGCCCAGGTTTTAGGCCGAACACTGAAGCTTTCTTT.

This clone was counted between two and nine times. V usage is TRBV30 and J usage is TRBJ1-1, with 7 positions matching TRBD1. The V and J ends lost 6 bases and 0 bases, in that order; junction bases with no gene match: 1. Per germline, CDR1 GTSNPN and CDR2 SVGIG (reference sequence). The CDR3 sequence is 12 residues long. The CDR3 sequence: CACRGLNTEAFF. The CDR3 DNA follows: TGTGCCTGCAGGGGGTTGAACACTGAAGCTTTCTTT.